These 22 T cell receptor beta chains were all obtained from the same sample, sequenced in a study of vaccination effects on CD4 cells after COVID-19. No antigens are known for them. Sequenced by immunoSEQ multiplex PCR; TCRdb stores in-frame clones only, minus some. The repertoire holds around 16,000 clones, with around 70% as singletons. Viral peptide pool expansion of antigen-specific CD4+ T cells preceded sequencing in the ViraFEST assay. Between days 10 and 11 of culture, CD4+ T cells were separated out. The cohort was immunized with two doses of either the BNT162b2 or mRNA-1273 vaccine. The sequences come from CD4+ T cells from PBMCs cultured with SARS-CoV-2 spike peptides, collected after COVID-19 vaccination. All receptors derive from a human donor who received a COVID-19 vaccine.

The chain recombines TRBV21-1 with TRBJ2-7; whether TRBD2, the table's D call, matches the DNA was not checked. TRBV21-1 is a listed pseudogene. This CDR3 is 14 amino acids long. In nucleotides, the CDR3 is TGTGCCAGCACCTCCGAACCTCCTACCTACGAGCAGTACTTC. Translated, it gives CASTSEPPTYEQYF.

This clone was seen only a few times. The chain recombines TRBV2 with TRBJ2-4; 10 positions match TRBD1. CDR1 is SNHLY and CDR2 is FYNNEI in the germline V gene. This CDR3 has 14 amino acids. J gave up 9 bases and V 10 bases, and 12 bases lay outside the gene matches. As DNA, the CDR3 is TGTGCCACCCAGCCGGGACAGGGGATCGTCATTCAGTACTTC. This codes for CATQPGQGIVIQYF. The variable domain in full, with the rest retrieved from reference TRBV2 and TRBJ2-4, is EPEVTQTPSHQVTQMGQEVILRCVPISNHLYFYWYRQILGQKVEFLVSFYNNEISEKSEIFDDQFSVERPDGSNFTLKIRSTKLEDSAMYFCATQPGQGIVIQYFGAGTRLSVL.

This chain connects TRBV6-4 to TRBJ2-6; D is unclear. CDR1 and CDR2 (germline): MRHNA, SNTAGT. CDR3 length equals 15 residues. V was cut by 2 bases and J by 0 bases, with 5 bases left in between. The chain's CDR3 is CASSDQGSGANVLTF. CDR3 bases: TGTGCCAGCAGTGACCAAGGCTCTGGGGCCAACGTCCTGACTTTC.

This clone was recorded once. V is TRBV6-5 and J is TRBJ1-2; unclear D gene. Looked up from germline, CDR1 is MNHEY and CDR2 is SVGAGI. The CDR3 extends over 12 amino acids. The V gene lost 6 bases and the J gene lost 2 bases, with 7 bases spanning the gap. Here the CDR3 reads CASRRQNYGYTF. In DNA form, the CDR3 reads TGTGCCAGCAGGCGGCAGAACTATGGCTACACCTTC.

CDR3 amino acids: CASSTGAGANVLTF. As DNA, the CDR3 is TGTGCCAGCAGTACAGGGGCTGGGGCCAACGTCCTGACTTTC. The chain has TRBV2 and TRBJ2-6; TRBD1 agrees at 7 bases. The CDR3 extends over 14 amino acids. The V and J ends lost 5 bases and 2 bases, in that order; junction bases with no gene match: 0. Germline V gives CDR1 SNHLY, CDR2 FYNNEI.

CDR3 nucleotides: TGTGCCAGCAGACACGAGACCCGGGCTCATGGCTACACCTTC. Translated, it gives CASRHETRAHGYTF. V usage is TRBV3-1 (or the pseudogene TRBV3-2) and J usage is TRBJ1-2; D is undetermined. Trimming left V 6 bases short and J 6 bases short, with 17 bases between. The CDR3 is 14 amino acids. The V gene's germline CDR1 is LGHDT and CDR2 YNNKEL (reference sequence).

As for this clone: This same CDR3 is encoded by further DNA sequences in the sample. This chain uses TRBV7-9 with TRBJ1-4, with TRBD1 matching over 8 bases. J was trimmed by 8 bases and V by 1 base; bases with no gene match: 6. The germline V gene has CDR1 SEHNR and CDR2 FQNEAQ (reference sequence). The CDR3 consists of 15 residues. In DNA form, the CDR3 reads TGTGCCAGCAGCTTAGACAGGGGGAGGAACGAAAAACTGTTTTTT. Protein sequence: CASSLDRGRNEKLFF.

This sequence joins TRBV4-1 and TRBJ1-6; 9 nucleotides align to TRBD1. This CDR3 contains 16 residues. V was clipped by 3 bases and J by 8 bases; unmatched bases: 8. CDR1 is MGHRA and CDR2 is YSYEKL in the germline V gene. CDR3 sequence reads: CASSQGRGQGYSPLHF. As DNA, the CDR3 is TGCGCCAGCAGCCAGGGTCGGGGACAGGGCTATTCACCCCTCCACTTT.

This clone is a singleton in its sample. This chain links TRBV6-2 or TRBV6-3 with TRBJ1-5; D is ambiguous. The germline V gene encodes CDR1 MNHEY and CDR2 SVGEGT. This CDR3 contains 15 residues. Trimming pared 0 bases from V and 2 bases from J, leaving 8 bases between. CDR3 DNA: TGTGCCAGCAGTTACTCGACGGTCGGCAATCAGCCCCAGCATTTT. It translates to CASSYSTVGNQPQHF.

The V gene is TRBV5-1, the J gene TRBJ2-7; 7 bases fit TRBD1. Trimming at V came to 4 bases and at J to 2 bases, leaving 9 bases not matched to a gene. The length of the CDR3 is 15 residues. Germline V gene lookup returns CDR1 SGHRS and CDR2 YFSETQ. The CDR3 bases are TGCGCCAGCAGCCGGGGACAGATTAACACCTACGAGCAGTACTTC. Translation gives CASSRGQINTYEQYF.

This clone was counted between two and nine times. J is TRBJ2-4 and V is TRBV7-2, with TRBD1 matching 7 bases. The CDR3 spans 14 residues. CDR1 and CDR2 (germline): SGHTA, FQGNSA. After removal of 2 bases from V and 7 bases from J, the junction contained 5 bases not matched to a gene. This CDR3 reads CASSLPGGWNIQYF. The CDR3 DNA sequence: TGTGCCAGCAGCTTACCAGGGGGATGGAACATTCAGTACTTC.

This clone turned up a few times. This chain joins TRBV29-1 and TRBJ2-3; 10 bases fit TRBD1. V gave up 4 bases and J gave up 2 bases; unmatched junction bases: 3. The CDR3 extends over 14 amino acids. Germline V gene lookup returns CDR1 SQVTM and CDR2 ANQGSEA. In nucleotides, the CDR3 is TGCAGCGTTGGACAGGGGGCCACCACAGATACGCAGTATTTT. Translating gives CSVGQGATTDTQYF.

This clone came up once. This chain joins TRBV20-1 and TRBJ2-3; 11 bases are a match to TRBD2. The junction had 3 bases not matched to a gene; V was cut back by 3 bases and J by 4 bases. This CDR3 has 14 residues. The germline CDR1 and CDR2 sequences are DFQATT and SNEGSKA (reference sequence). CDR3 bases: TGCAGTGCTAGTATTAGCGGGGGGGCAGATACGCAGTATTTT. It translates to CSASISGGADTQYF.

The chain is built from TRBV6-5 and TRBJ1-3; a weak D match, TRBD1 (5 bases). Germline V gene data show CDR1 as MNHEY and CDR2 as SVGAGI. V was cut by 6 bases and J by 4 bases, with 16 bases left in between. The CDR3 runs 15 residues. CDR3 in amino acids: CASRGTGKAGNTIYF. DNA of the CDR3: TGTGCCAGCAGGGGGACTGGCAAGGCGGGAAACACCATATATTTT.

This clone was observed a single time. The V call is TRBV28, the J call TRBJ1-2; maybe TRBD1 (6 bases). Trimming shortened V by 7 bases and J by 4 bases, and 19 bases separated the two germline ends. CDR1 MDHEN and CDR2 SYDVKM come from the germline V gene. The CDR3 has 15 residues. CDR3 sequence: CASTETGLQRYGYTF. The CDR3 DNA follows: TGTGCCAGCACCGAAACAGGGCTGCAGCGCTATGGCTACACCTTC.

This clone is labeled medium-sized. In DNA, the CDR3 is TGCGCCAGCAGCCAAACCCTCTGGGGGCCAGATACGCAGTATTTT. Its translation is CASSQTLWGPDTQYF. The V and J genes are TRBV4-1 and TRBJ2-3, with D perhaps matching TRBD1 (6 bases). The CDR3 has 15 amino acids. Trimming pared 2 bases from V and 4 bases from J, leaving 13 bases between. The germline gives CDR1 MGHRA, CDR2 YSYEKL.

The chain employs TRBV19 and TRBJ1-3, with no clear D. The V and J ends lost 7 bases and 2 bases respectively, with 6 bases between them. The germline V gene has CDR1 LNHDA and CDR2 SQIVND (reference sequence). The CDR3 spans 12 residues. The CDR3 DNA sequence: TGTGCCAGTACCATAACTGGAAACACCATATATTTT. Encoded protein: CASTITGNTIYF.

This clone occurred a few times. This rearrangement joins TRBV5-1 to TRBJ1-1; TRBD1 might be the D (5 bases). Deletions cut 1 base from V and 4 bases from J, with 17 bases between. This CDR3 spans 16 amino acids. Germline-derived CDR1 and CDR2 are SGHRS and YFSETQ. In nucleotides, the CDR3 is TGCGCCAGCAGCTTGAGGGGTAGAGCAGGGACCACTGAAGCTTTCTTT. Its protein product is CASSLRGRAGTTEAFF.

The V gene is TRBV5-5, the J gene TRBJ1-4, with 7 bases identical to TRBD1. There are 16 residues in the CDR3. CDR1 and CDR2 (germline): SGHKS, YYEKEE (reference sequence). V gave up 4 bases and J gave up 11 bases; unmatched junction bases: 17. The CDR3 DNA reads as TGTGCCAGCAGCGCGAGTCACGGACAGGCAACTCCGAAACTGTTTTTT. Translation: CASSASHGQATPKLFF.

This clone was found once. This chain links TRBV14 with TRBJ1-4, with 9 bases lining up with TRBD1. The CDR3 consists of 16 residues. After removal of 1 base from V and 7 bases from J, the junction contained 7 bases not matched to a gene. Germline V lookup: CDR1 SGHDN, CDR2 FVKESK. The CDR3 loop is CASSQGDRAWGEKLFF. DNA for the CDR3: TGTGCCAGCAGCCAAGGGGACAGGGCGTGGGGTGAAAAACTGTTTTTT.

The chain has TRBV6-2 or TRBV6-3 and TRBJ1-2; a weak D match, TRBD1 (5 bases). V was trimmed by 2 bases and J by 7 bases, leaving 14 bases between them. The length of the CDR3 is 14 residues. From germline, CDR1 is MNHEY and CDR2 SVGEGT. CDR3 bases: TGTGCCAGCAGTTACCCGGGGCACCCGTCTGGCTACACCTTC. Its protein product is CASSYPGHPSGYTF.

The chain uses TRBV6-2 or TRBV6-3 and TRBJ2-7; 7 bases fit TRBD1. Looked up from germline, CDR1 is MNHEY and CDR2 is SVGEGT. The V segment lost 0 bases and the J segment 2 bases; nucleotides outside the gene matches: 4. The CDR3 sequence is 15 residues long. This chain's CDR3 is CASSYSSGTAYEQYF. The CDR3 DNA is TGTGCCAGCAGTTACTCTTCCGGGACAGCCTACGAGCAGTACTTC.